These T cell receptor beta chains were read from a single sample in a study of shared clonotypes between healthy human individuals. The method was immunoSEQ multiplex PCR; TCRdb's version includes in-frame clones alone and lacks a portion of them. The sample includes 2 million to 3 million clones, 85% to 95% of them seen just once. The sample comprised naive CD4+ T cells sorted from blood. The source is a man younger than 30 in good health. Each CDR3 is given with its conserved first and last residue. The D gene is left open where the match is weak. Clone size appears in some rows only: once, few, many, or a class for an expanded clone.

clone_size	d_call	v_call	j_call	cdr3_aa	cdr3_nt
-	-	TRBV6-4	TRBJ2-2	CASSRENTGELFF	TGTGCCAGCAGCCGGGAAAACACCGGGGAGCTGTTTTTT
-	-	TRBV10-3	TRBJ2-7	CAISEALDYTYEQYF	TGTGCCATCAGTGAAGCCCTGGACTATACCTACGAGCAGTACTTC
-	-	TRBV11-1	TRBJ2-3	CASPGPDTQYF	TGTGCCAGCCCAGGACCAGATACGCAGTATTTT
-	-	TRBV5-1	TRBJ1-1	CASSLGTSGNTEAFF	TGCGCCAGCAGCTTAGGGACAAGCGGGAACACTGAAGCTTTCTTT
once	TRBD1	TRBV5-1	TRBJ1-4	CASSPSGTGSEKLFF	TGCGCCAGCAGCCCATCCGGGACAGGGTCTGAAAAACTGTTTTTT
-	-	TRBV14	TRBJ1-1	CASSPGRRNTEAFF	TGTGCCAGCAGCCCGGGCCGGAGGAACACTGAAGCTTTCTTT
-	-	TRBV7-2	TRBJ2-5	CASSSRIIRETQYF	TGTGCCAGCAGCTCTCGAATAATACGAGAGACCCAGTACTTC
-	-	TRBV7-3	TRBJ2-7	CASSPGGSSYEQYF	TGTGCCAGCAGCCCCGGTGGGTCTTCCTACGAGCAGTACTTC
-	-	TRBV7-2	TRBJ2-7	CASSFATFYEQYF	TGTGCCAGCAGCTTCGCGACGTTCTACGAGCAGTACTTC
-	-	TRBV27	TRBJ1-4	CASSSRIGGGSEKLFF	TGTGCCAGCAGTTCGAGAATAGGGGGGGGTAGTGAAAAACTGTTTTTT
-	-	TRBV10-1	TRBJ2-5	CASSEDSKQETQYF	TGCGCCAGCAGTGAGGACAGCAAGCAAGAGACCCAGTACTTC
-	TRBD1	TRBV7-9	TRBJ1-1	CASSLGTGGAKWSTEAFF	TGTGCCAGCAGCTTAGGGACAGGGGGCGCGAAATGGAGCACTGAAGCTTTCTTT
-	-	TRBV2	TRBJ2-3	CASTGFTDTQYF	TGTGCCAGCACCGGATTCACAGATACGCAGTATTTT
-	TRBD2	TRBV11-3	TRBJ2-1	CASSRLGTSGEQFF	TGTGCCAGCAGCCGCCTCGGGACTAGCGGGGAGCAGTTCTTC
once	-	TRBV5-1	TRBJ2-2	CASSLRPNTGELFF	TGCGCCAGCAGCTTAAGACCGAACACCGGGGAGCTGTTTTTT
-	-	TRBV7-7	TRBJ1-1	CASSLDSNTEAFF	TGTGCTAGCAGTTTGGACAGTAACACTGAAGCTTTCTTT
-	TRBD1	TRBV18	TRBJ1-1	CASSTQGQDTEAFF	TGTGCCAGCTCAACCCAGGGACAGGACACTGAAGCTTTCTTT
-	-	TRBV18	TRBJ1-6	CASSQQGNSPLHF	TGTGCCAGCTCACAACAGGGTAATTCACCCCTCCACTTT
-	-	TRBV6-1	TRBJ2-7	CASRPDRSSYEQYF	TGTGCCAGCAGACCGGACAGAAGCTCCTACGAGCAGTACTTC
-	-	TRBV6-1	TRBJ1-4	CASRLTGIGEKLFF	TGTGCCAGCAGGCTAACAGGGATCGGTGAAAAACTGTTTTTT
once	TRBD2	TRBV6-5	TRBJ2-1	CASRFTSGATFF	TGTGCCAGCAGGTTCACTAGCGGCGCTACCTTCTTC
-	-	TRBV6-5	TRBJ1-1	CASSYRAGDTEAFF	TGTGCCAGCAGTTATCGAGCAGGCGACACTGAAGCTTTCTTT
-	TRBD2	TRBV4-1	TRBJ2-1	CASSIAGLATYNEQFF	TGCGCCAGCAGCATAGCGGGACTAGCAACTTACAATGAGCAGTTCTTC
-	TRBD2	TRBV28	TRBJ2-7	CASTLSLGLAGGHYEQYF	TGTGCCAGCACCCTATCCCTGGGACTAGCGGGGGGGCACTACGAGCAGTACTTC
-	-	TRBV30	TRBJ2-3	CAWSVFTGDFTIFTDTQYF	TGTGCCTGGAGTGTGTTCACAGGGGACTTCACTATTTTCACAGATACGCAGTATTTT
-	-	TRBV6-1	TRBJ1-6	CASSPGPRVGSPLHF	TGTGCCAGCAGTCCGGGACCCCGGGTGGGTTCACCCCTCCACTTT
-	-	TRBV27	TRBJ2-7	CASGPGLVWEQYF	TGTGCCAGCGGTCCAGGGCTCGTTTGGGAGCAGTACTTC
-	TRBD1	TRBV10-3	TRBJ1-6	CAISETGGASPLHF	TGTGCCATCAGTGAGACAGGGGGCGCTTCACCCCTCCACTTT
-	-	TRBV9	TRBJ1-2	CASSPELRLVNYGYTF	TGTGCCAGCAGCCCTGAATTAAGACTAGTTAACTATGGCTACACCTTC
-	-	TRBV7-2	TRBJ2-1	CASSLANEQFF	TGTGCCAGCAGCTTAGCGAATGAGCAGTTCTTC
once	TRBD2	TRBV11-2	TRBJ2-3	CASSWTSGGAGDTQYF	TGTGCCAGCAGCTGGACTAGCGGGGGGGCCGGAGATACGCAGTATTTT
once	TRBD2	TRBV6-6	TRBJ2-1	CASSYSGGRANEQFF	TGTGCCAGCAGTTACTCGGGCGGGAGGGCAAATGAGCAGTTCTTC
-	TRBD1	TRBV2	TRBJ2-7	CASEGQGYEQYF	TGTGCCAGCGAAGGACAGGGGTACGAGCAGTACTTC
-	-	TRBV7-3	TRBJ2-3	CASSYIGGADTQYF	TGTGCCAGCAGCTATATTGGCGGAGCAGATACGCAGTATTTT
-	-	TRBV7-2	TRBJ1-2	CASSDFNKNYGYTF	TGTGCCAGCAGTGATTTTAACAAGAACTATGGCTACACCTTC
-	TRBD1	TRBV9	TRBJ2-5	CASSVGQGARVVETQYF	TGTGCCAGCAGCGTGGGACAGGGGGCCCGTGTGGTAGAGACCCAGTACTTC
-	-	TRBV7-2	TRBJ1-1	CASSYRQAAWGDTEAFF	TGTGCCAGCAGCTACCGACAGGCAGCTTGGGGGGACACTGAAGCTTTCTTT
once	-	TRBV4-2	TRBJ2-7	CASSQAGGGYEQYF	TGTGCCAGCAGCCAAGCCGGGGGCGGCTACGAGCAGTACTTC
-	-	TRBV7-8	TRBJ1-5	CASSLQGMHSNQPQHF	TGTGCCAGCAGCTTACAGGGGATGCATAGCAATCAGCCCCAGCATTTT
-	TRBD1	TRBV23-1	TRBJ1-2	CASSQPRFRRGCIDYGYTF	TGCGCCAGCAGTCAACCCCGGTTTCGCAGGGGGTGTATCGATTATGGCTACACCTTC
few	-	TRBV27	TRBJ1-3	CASSFREGDTIYF	TGTGCCAGCAGTTTCAGGGAAGGAGACACCATATATTTT
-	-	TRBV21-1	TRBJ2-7	CASSKDRRDSGIYEQYF	TGTGCCAGCAGCAAAGATCGCCGGGACAGCGGAATTTACGAGCAGTACTTC
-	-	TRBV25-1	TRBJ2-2	CASSGGTVVGTGELFF	TGTGCCAGCAGTGGTGGGACTGTGGTGGGCACCGGGGAGCTGTTTTTT
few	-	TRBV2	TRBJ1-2	CASSETQGRGYTF	TGTGCCAGCAGTGAAACGCAGGGGAGAGGCTACACCTTC
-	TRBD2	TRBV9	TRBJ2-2	CASSVGTSTYTGELFF	TGTGCCAGCAGCGTAGGGACTAGCACCTACACCGGGGAGCTGTTTTTT
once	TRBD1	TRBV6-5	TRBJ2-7	CASSLPGQGLEQYF	TGTGCCAGCAGTTTGCCGGGACAGGGCCTCGAGCAGTACTTC
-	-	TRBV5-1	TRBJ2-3	CASSLAGLTVSTDTQYF	TGCGCCAGCAGCTTGGCGGGGTTGACGGTTAGCACAGATACGCAGTATTTT